This T cell receptor beta chain is from a study of blood T cell repertoires in COVID-19. Overall study context: Acute and convalescent COVID-19 specimens originated in the United States, Italy and Spain. Sources were T cells, B-cell-depleted T cells, or PBMCs; the material itself was cDNA or gDNA.

The CDR3 length is 13 residues. Germline V CDR1 and CDR2: GTSNPN, SVGIG (reference sequence). V lost 5 bases to trimming and J lost 6 bases; unmatched junction nucleotides: 6. Per the study methods: Quantification of nucleated cells was approximated via reference gene primer amplification. Data came from immunoSEQ multiplex PCR; TCRdb stores just in-frame clones and leaves some out. V and J calls and clone size come straight from that table; D and trimming were deduced from the DNA. In the table there are 120,000 to 150,000 clones, 87% of which are singletons. The receptor was derived from a woman aged 50 to 65 with acute or convalescent COVID-19. The chain combines TRBV30 with TRBJ1-2, with 10 bases aligning to TRBD1. The sample consisted of peripheral blood. The CDR3 DNA follows: TGTGCCTGGGGTTCCGGGACAGGGGATGGCTACACCTTC. It codes for CAWGSGTGDGYTF.